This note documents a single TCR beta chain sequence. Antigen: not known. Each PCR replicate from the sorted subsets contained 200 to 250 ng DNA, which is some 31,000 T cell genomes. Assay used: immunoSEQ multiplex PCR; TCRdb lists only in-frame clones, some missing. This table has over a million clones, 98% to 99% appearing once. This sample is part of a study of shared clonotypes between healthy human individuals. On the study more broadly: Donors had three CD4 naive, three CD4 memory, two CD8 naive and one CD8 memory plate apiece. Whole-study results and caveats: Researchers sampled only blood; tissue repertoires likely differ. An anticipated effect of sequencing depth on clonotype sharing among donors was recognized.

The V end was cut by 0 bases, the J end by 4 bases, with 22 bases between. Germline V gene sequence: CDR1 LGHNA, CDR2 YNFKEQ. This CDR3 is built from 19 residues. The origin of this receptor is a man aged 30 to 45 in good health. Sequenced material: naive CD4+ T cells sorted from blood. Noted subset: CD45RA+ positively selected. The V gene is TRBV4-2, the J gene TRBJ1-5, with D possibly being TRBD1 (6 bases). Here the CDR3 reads CASSQDNWGARGVNQPQHF. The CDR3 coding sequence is TGTGCCAGCAGCCAAGATAATTGGGGGGCACGGGGGGTTAATCAGCCCCAGCATTTT.